This T cell receptor beta chain was identified during a study of early T cells in non-severe SARS-CoV-2 infection. Germline V gene data show CDR1 as SGHRS and CDR2 as YFSETQ. The CDR3 runs to 15 residues. Unmatched junction bases numbered 7, after V lost 4 bases and J lost 2 bases. TCRdb re-derived calls from the 5' RACE reads in MiXCR, one entry per CDR3 protein. The data contain approximately 98,000 distinct CDR3 sequences, over 10% of them singletons. This sequence was found in an adult who was a healthcare worker with PCR-confirmed SARS-CoV-2 infection or an uninfected control (not recorded which). The chain combines TRBV5-1 with TRBJ2-5; 8 bases match TRBD1. Sample: whole blood. CDR3 DNA sequence: TGCGCCAGCAGCCTAGGACAGGGAAAACAAGAGACCCAGTACTTC. Protein: CASSLGQGKQETQYF.